One sample yielded the 9 T cell receptor beta chains listed below, sequenced in a study of regulatory dendritic cells for organ transplantation. TCRdb keeps only in-frame clones here, not all; method: immunoSEQ multiplex PCR. The profile shows under 50,000 clones, 90% to 95% of them singletons. The sample comprised naive CD8+ T cells from blood. Subset noted: CD45RA+ naive T cells. The receptors shown here come from a human donor in good health.

The chain uses TRBV5-5 and TRBJ2-6, with 8 nucleotides matching TRBD1. The ends lost 1 base at V and 1 base at J; junction bases unmatched: 7. Germline V gene lookup returns CDR1 SGHKS and CDR2 YYEKEE (reference sequence). This CDR3 contains 18 residues. The CDR3 sequence is CASSLFETGESGANVLTF. CDR3 DNA sequence: TGTGCCAGCAGCTTGTTCGAGACAGGGGAATCTGGGGCCAACGTCCTGACTTTC.

The V gene is TRBV5-4, the J gene TRBJ2-3; maybe TRBD2 (6 bases). Germline CDR1 is SGHNT and CDR2 is YYREEE (reference sequence). CDR3 length: 16 amino acids. The V end lost 3 bases, the J end lost 2 bases, and 16 bases lay between the germline ends. The CDR3 region is CASSWDLSEITDTQYF. DNA for the CDR3: TGTGCCAGCAGCTGGGACTTGTCGGAGATCACAGATACGCAGTATTTT. Based on the CDR3 plus reference TRBV5-4 and TRBJ2-3, the full variable domain is ETGVTQSPTHLIKTRGQQVTLRCSSQSGHNTVSWYQQALGQGPQFIFQYYREEENGRGNFPPRFSGLQFPNYSSELNVNALELDDSALYLCASSWDLSEITDTQYFGPGTRLTVL.

This chain connects TRBV4-3 to TRBJ2-3; 10 positions match TRBD2. This CDR3 spans 15 amino acids. V dropped 5 bases and J dropped 2; count of bases not matched to a gene: 4. Germline V gene lookup returns CDR1 LGHNA and CDR2 YSLEER. In nucleotides, the CDR3 is TGCGCCAGCAGCTGGAGCGGGGGGGCCACAGATACGCAGTATTTT. This encodes CASSWSGGATDTQYF.

The chain joins TRBV19 to TRBJ1-1; maybe TRBD1 (6 bases). Germline V gives CDR1 LNHDA, CDR2 SQIVND (reference sequence). The CDR3 runs 11 residues. Trimming stripped 9 bases from V and 6 bases from J, with 11 bases between. The CDR3 nucleotides are TGTGCCAGCAAGGGGGATGCTGAAGCTTTCTTT. Encoded protein: CASKGDAEAFF.

The CDR3 DNA follows: TGTGCCAGCAGTTCCGGGACAGCTGGCTACACCTTC. This translates into CASSSGTAGYTF. The gene calls are TRBV5-6 and TRBJ1-2; 7 bases agree with TRBD1. This CDR3 spans 12 amino acids. Germline lookup yields CDR1 SGHDT and CDR2 YYEEEE. Losses at the gene ends were 5 bases for V and 7 bases for J; bases not matched to a gene: 5.

This sequence joins TRBV6-5 and TRBJ2-4; 8 bases line up with TRBD2. The CDR3 totals 14 residues. The trim removed 7 bases at V and 5 bases at J, leaving 7 bases unmatched. The germline V gene has CDR1 MNHEY and CDR2 SVGAGI. CDR3 coding DNA: TGTGCCAGCACCCCGGGGGGGTACCAAAACATTCAGTACTTC. Amino acid sequence: CASTPGGYQNIQYF.

In this sample, this clone turned up once. The chain uses TRBV4-3 and TRBJ2-3, with a possible D match to TRBD1 (6 bases). Trimming removed 0 bases from V and 2 bases from J, with 18 bases in between. The CDR3 sequence is 18 residues long. Germline V gives CDR1 LGHNA, CDR2 YSLEER. The CDR3, as DNA: TGCGCCAGCAGCCAAGACATGACAGCAGGGGAGTCCACAGATACGCAGTATTTT. Its protein product is CASSQDMTAGESTDTQYF.

The chain couples TRBV27 to TRBJ2-3; maybe TRBD2 (5 bases). The CDR3 runs to 16 residues. The ends were cut back, 3 bases at V and 2 bases at J, with 15 bases in the middle. CDR1 and CDR2 from the germline V gene are MNHEY and SMNVEV (reference sequence). CDR3 nucleotide sequence: TGTGCCAGCAGTTTTGGGGTAGCGAGACCCACAGATACGCAGTATTTT. This gives the protein CASSFGVARPTDTQYF.

DNA of the CDR3: TGTGCCACCAGCAGAGGACCGTCGGGTGGGAGTGTAGATACGCAGTATTTT. This codes for CATSRGPSGGSVDTQYF. The J gene is TRBJ2-3, the V gene TRBV15, with D possibly being TRBD2 (5 bases). The germline gives CDR1 LNHNV, CDR2 YYDKDF (reference sequence). V gave up 1 base and J gave up 5 bases, with 19 bases separating them. The CDR3 has 17 amino acids.